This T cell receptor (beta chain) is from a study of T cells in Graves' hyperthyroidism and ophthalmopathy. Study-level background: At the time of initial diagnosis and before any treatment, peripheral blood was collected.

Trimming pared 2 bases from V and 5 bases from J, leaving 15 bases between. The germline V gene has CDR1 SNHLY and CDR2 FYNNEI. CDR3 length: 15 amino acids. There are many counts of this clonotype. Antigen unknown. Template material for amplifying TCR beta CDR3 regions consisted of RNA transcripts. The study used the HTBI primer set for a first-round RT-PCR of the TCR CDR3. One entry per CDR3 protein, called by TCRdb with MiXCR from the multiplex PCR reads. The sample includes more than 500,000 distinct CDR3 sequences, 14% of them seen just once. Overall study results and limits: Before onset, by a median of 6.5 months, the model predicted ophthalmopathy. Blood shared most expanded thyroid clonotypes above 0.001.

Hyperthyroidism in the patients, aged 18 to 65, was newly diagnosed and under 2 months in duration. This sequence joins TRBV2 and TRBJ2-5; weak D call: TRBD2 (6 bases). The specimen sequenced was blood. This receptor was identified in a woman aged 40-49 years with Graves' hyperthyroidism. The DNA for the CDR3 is TGTGCCAGCAGTGAACTGGGACTGCCAACCGAGACCCAGTACTTC. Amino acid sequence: CASSELGLPTETQYF. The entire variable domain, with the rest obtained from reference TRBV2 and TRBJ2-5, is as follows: EPEVTQTPSHQVTQMGQEVILRCVPISNHLYFYWYRQILGQKVEFLVSFYNNEISEKSEIFDDQFSVERPDGSNFTLKIRSTKLEDSAMYFCASSELGLPTETQYFGPGTRLLVL.